A selection of T cell receptor beta chains follows, all from one sample in a study of T cell repertoires in cytomegalovirus infection. TCRdb fed the reads into MiXCR, producing one record per CDR3 protein. The table includes almost 300,000 distinct CDR3 sequences, about a tenth detected once. Sample: PBMCs. The receptors here all came from a human donor in good health (CMV status not recorded). Some clones in this sample may be carry-over from other donors' samples. CDR3s include the opening cysteine and the closing phenylalanine or tryptophan. A D gene is named only where the DNA matches it firmly. Only part of the rows carry a size: once, few, many, or a class if the clone is expanded.

clone_size,j_call,d_call,v_call,cdr3_aa,cdr3_nt
few,TRBJ2-7,NA,TRBV9,CASSVGMDTYEQYF,TGTGCCAGCAGCGTAGGGATGGATACCTACGAGCAGTACTTC
many,TRBJ2-5,TRBD1,TRBV5-4,CASTPATGGNQKTQYF,TGTGCCAGCACCCCAGCGACAGGGGGAAATCAGAAGACCCAGTACTTC
many,TRBJ1-6,NA,TRBV25-1,CASRGQESTPLHF,TGTGCCAGCAGGGGTCAGGAGTCAACACCCCTCCACTTT
many,TRBJ2-1,NA,TRBV20-1,CSARDIRQVYNEQFF,TGCAGTGCTAGAGATATCCGACAGGTCTACAATGAGCAGTTCTTC
NA,TRBJ2-6,NA,TRBV19,CASSILGKVVSGANVLTF,TGTGCCAGTAGTATCCTTGGTAAGGTTGTCTCTGGGGCCAACGTCCTGACTTTC
NA,TRBJ2-2,TRBD1,TRBV24-1,CATSGVGGQGVTGELFF,TGTGCCACCAGTGGGGTCGGGGGACAGGGAGTAACCGGGGAGCTGTTTTTT
many,TRBJ2-2,NA,TRBV4-2,CASSALGGGATNTGELFF,TGTGCCAGCAGCGCGCTAGGGGGGGGGGCTACGAACACCGGGGAGCTGTTTTTT
few,TRBJ2-1,NA,TRBV2,CAGGRVGEQFF,TGTGCCGGAGGTAGGGTTGGTGAGCAGTTCTTC
many,TRBJ2-3,NA,TRBV29-1,CSVEMADTQYF,TGCAGCGTGGAAATGGCAGATACGCAGTATTTT
NA,TRBJ2-2,NA,TRBV2,CASSGLGNTGELFF,TGTGCCAGCAGTGGGCTGGGGAACACCGGGGAGCTGTTTTTT
few,TRBJ1-2,TRBD1,TRBV20-1,CSARKAGRGNYGYTF,TGCAGTGCTAGAAAGGCGGGCAGGGGGAACTATGGCTACACCTTC
many,TRBJ1-5,TRBD1,TRBV7-2,CASSPHRGKTPQHF,TGTGCCAGCAGCCCCCACAGGGGGAAGACGCCCCAGCATTTT
many,TRBJ1-2,NA,TRBV28,CASSFSPTGIGGYTF,TGTGCCAGCAGTTTTTCACCTACAGGGATTGGAGGCTACACCTTC
many,TRBJ2-3,NA,TRBV7-8,CASSFLGRTDTQYF,TGTGCCAGCAGCTTTCTGGGGCGTACAGATACGCAGTATTTT
many,TRBJ2-1,TRBD1,TRBV12-3/TRBV12-4,CASSLGTGKFNEQFF,TGTGCCAGCAGTTTGGGGACAGGGAAGTTTAATGAGCAGTTCTTC
many,TRBJ1-5,TRBD1,TRBV20-1,CSAFPGQSNQPQHF,TGCAGTGCGTTTCCGGGACAGAGCAATCAGCCCCAGCATTTT
many,TRBJ1-2,TRBD1,TRBV28,CATRGLENLYGYTF,TGTGCCACCAGGGGGCTAGAGAATCTCTATGGCTACACCTTC
many,TRBJ2-5,NA,TRBV7-8,CASSLGGRDGLSPYRETQYF,TGTGCCAGCAGCTTGGGGGGCCGGGACGGCTTGAGCCCGTATCGAGAGACCCAGTACTTC
many,TRBJ2-4,TRBD2,TRBV7-2,CASSSGSGGRGTIQYF,TGTGCCAGCAGCTCGGGTTCGGGGGGGCGCGGTACCATTCAGTACTTC
many,TRBJ2-1,TRBD2,TRBV6-2/TRBV6-3,CASIPLAGGANEQFF,TGTGCCAGCATCCCCCTAGCGGGGGGTGCCAATGAGCAGTTCTTC
many,TRBJ1-5,NA,TRBV7-3,CASSPLGASNQPQHF,TGTGCCAGCAGCCCCTTAGGAGCGAGCAATCAGCCCCAGCATTTT
NA,TRBJ2-5,TRBD2,TRBV7-2,CASSLQSSGAKSTQYF,TGTGCCAGCAGCTTACAATCTAGCGGCGCCAAGAGTACCCAGTACTTC
NA,TRBJ1-1,NA,TRBV7-9,CASSLRDAIITEAFF,TGTGCCAGCAGCCTCCGGGACGCCATCATCACTGAAGCTTTCTTT
NA,TRBJ2-5,NA,TRBV12-3/TRBV12-4,CASSRDGGLETQYF,TGTGCCAGCAGTAGGGACGGCGGTTTGGAGACCCAGTACTTC
NA,TRBJ2-3,NA,TRBV28,CASDPRNFSTDTQYF,TGTGCCAGCGACCCCCGTAATTTTAGCACAGATACGCAGTATTTT
many,TRBJ2-1,TRBD2,TRBV28,CASSKTSGGLNEQFF,TGTGCCAGCAGCAAGACTAGCGGGGGACTTAATGAGCAGTTCTTC
many,TRBJ1-2,NA,TRBV20-1,CSARDSSPGAGYGYTF,TGCAGTGCTAGAGATTCCTCGCCCGGGGCAGGCTATGGCTACACCTTC
many,TRBJ2-2,NA,TRBV29-1,CSVEWTDTGELFF,TGCAGCGTTGAATGGACGGACACCGGGGAGCTGTTTTTT
NA,TRBJ2-1,NA,TRBV29-1,CSVRGAYNEQFF,TGCAGCGTCAGGGGCGCCTACAATGAGCAGTTCTTC
many,TRBJ1-5,NA,TRBV7-2,CASSPRTANQPQHF,TGTGCCAGCAGCCCCCGGACAGCGAATCAGCCCCAGCATTTT
many,TRBJ1-2,NA,TRBV20-1,CSARVLIGFAYGYTF,TGCAGTGCTAGAGTCCTGATCGGGTTTGCCTATGGCTACACCTTC
many,TRBJ1-2,NA,TRBV28,CASSLVSYGYTF,TGTGCCAGCAGTTTAGTTTCTTATGGCTACACCTTC
many,TRBJ1-1,TRBD1,TRBV6-2/TRBV6-3,CASRGQGYTEAFF,TGTGCCAGCAGAGGACAGGGTTACACTGAAGCTTTCTTT
few,TRBJ2-1,NA,TRBV29-1,CSVDPGLVLTYNEQFF,TGCAGCGTTGACCCGGGGCTAGTTCTAACCTACAATGAGCAGTTCTTC
many,TRBJ2-1,TRBD2,TRBV7-2,CASSLEPGGRNEQFF,TGTGCCAGCAGCTTAGAGCCGGGGGGGAGGAATGAGCAGTTCTTC
many,TRBJ1-5,NA,TRBV6-2/TRBV6-3,CASSYVSNQPQHF,TGTGCCAGCAGTTACGTTAGCAATCAGCCCCAGCATTTT
many,TRBJ1-6,NA,TRBV20-1,CSARVGVILNSPLHF,TGCAGTGCTAGAGTAGGGGTCATTTTAAATTCACCCCTCCACTTT
NA,TRBJ2-2,TRBD1,TRBV2,CASRAGTGVTGKLFF,TGTGCCAGCAGAGCCGGGACAGGGGTGACCGGGAAGCTGTTTTTT
many,TRBJ2-7,NA,TRBV19,CASSIGSPSYEQYF,TGTGCCAGTAGTATAGGATCTCCCTCCTACGAGCAGTACTTC
few,TRBJ1-2,NA,TRBV2,CASIPSRTTYGYTF,TGTGCCAGCATTCCCAGTCGCACGACCTATGGCTACACCTTC
NA,TRBJ2-2,NA,TRBV4-1,CASSQGPDTGELFF,TGCGCCAGCAGCCAAGGTCCCGACACCGGGGAGCTGTTTTTT
few,TRBJ2-6,NA,TRBV3-1,CASSDGANVLTF,TGTGCCAGCAGCGACGGGGCCAACGTCCTGACTTTC
NA,TRBJ2-1,TRBD2,TRBV5-1,CASSWAKLAEPYNEQFF,TGCGCCAGCAGCTGGGCTAAACTAGCGGAACCTTACAATGAGCAGTTCTTC
many,TRBJ1-2,TRBD1,TRBV10-3,CAISESGTGNGYTF,TGTGCCATCAGTGAGTCCGGGACAGGGAACGGCTACACCTTC
many,TRBJ2-1,TRBD2,TRBV7-8,CASSKGLAGGPRNNEQFF,TGTGCCAGCAGCAAAGGACTAGCGGGGGGGCCGAGGAACAATGAGCAGTTCTTC
few,TRBJ2-2,NA,TRBV6-2/TRBV6-3,CASSSYSAGELFF,TGTGCCAGCAGTTCCTATTCGGCCGGGGAGCTGTTTTTT
many,TRBJ1-2,TRBD1,TRBV15,CATSRSGQGGGYTF,TGTGCCACCAGCAGAAGTGGACAGGGTGGAGGCTACACCTTC
NA,TRBJ2-1,NA,TRBV5-8,CASSLAGLLYNEQFF,TGTGCCAGCAGCTTGGCCGGACTACTGTACAATGAGCAGTTCTTC
many,TRBJ2-3,TRBD2,TRBV7-8,CASSLDSGGADTQYF,TGTGCCAGCAGCTTAGATAGCGGGGGGGCAGATACGCAGTATTTT
many,TRBJ1-2,NA,TRBV4-2,CASSQGDRGAHGYTF,TGTGCCAGCAGCCAAGGTGACCGGGGGGCGCATGGCTACACCTTC